These 32 T cell receptor beta chains came from one sample sequenced in a study of vaccination effects on CD4 cells after COVID-19. Antigens for these TCRs are unknown. The protocol was immunoSEQ multiplex PCR, while the TCRdb copy is restricted to in-frame clones and leaves out a portion. The sample shows around 60,000 clones, around 80% of them seen only once. Culture lasted about nine days before CD4+ T cell isolation. This sample comprised CD4+ T cells from PBMCs cultured without peptide, obtained before COVID-19 vaccination. These receptors were collected from a human donor who received a COVID-19 vaccine.

This clone was detected once. This chain uses TRBV5-1 with TRBJ1-4, with D perhaps TRBD1 (6 bases). This CDR3 is built from 15 residues. The germline V and J ends were trimmed by 6 bases and 0 bases, with 12 bases remaining between them. Germline V gives CDR1 SGHRS, CDR2 YFSETQ. CDR3 sequence (DNA): TGCGCCAGCACGCTAGGGGGTGCAACTAATGAAAAACTGTTTTTT. Amino acids: CASTLGGATNEKLFF.

This clone was counted once. The J gene is TRBJ1-6, the V gene TRBV5-1, with D perhaps TRBD1 (6 bases). The CDR3 runs to 15 residues. V gave up 5 bases and J gave up 8 bases, with 17 bases separating them. Germline V gives CDR1 SGHRS, CDR2 YFSETQ. CDR3 sequence (DNA): TGCGCCAGCAGTAATACAGGGTTTATGGATTCACCCCTCCACTTT. Amino acids: CASSNTGFMDSPLHF.

This clone turned up a few times. The chain carries TRBV9 and TRBJ1-1; unclear D gene. CDR1 is SGDLS, CDR2 YYNGEE, per germline. V was trimmed by 0 bases and J by 1 base, leaving 13 bases between them. CDR3 size: 16 residues. CDR3: CASSVVPRSTNTEAFF. DNA for the CDR3: TGTGCCAGCAGCGTAGTTCCCCGTAGTACGAACACTGAAGCTTTCTTT.

J is TRBJ1-2 and V is TRBV28, with D hard to call. The CDR3 length is 13 residues. The V end was cut by 3 bases, the J end by 4 bases, with 9 bases between. Germline values: CDR1 MDHEN, CDR2 SYDVKM. CDR3 region: CASSFLSVYGYTF. The DNA for the CDR3 is TGTGCCAGCAGTTTCTTGTCAGTCTATGGCTACACCTTC.

The V and J genes are TRBV28 and TRBJ2-5, with D unclear. Germline lookup yields CDR1 MDHEN and CDR2 SYDVKM. The germline V and J ends were trimmed by 3 bases and 2 bases, with 7 bases remaining between them. The CDR3 is made up of 13 amino acids. The CDR3: CASSFLRQETQYF. CDR3 coding DNA: TGTGCCAGCAGTTTTTTGAGACAAGAGACCCAGTACTTC.

This sequence joins TRBV4-1 and TRBJ1-2, with D maybe TRBD1 (6 bases). Germline V CDR1 and CDR2: MGHRA, YSYEKL. The CDR3 totals 15 residues. V shed 2 bases and J shed 4 bases, with 14 bases lying between them. CDR3 amino acids: CASSQRSVGGYGYTF. CDR3 DNA: TGCGCCAGCAGCCAACGGAGTGTAGGGGGCTATGGCTACACCTTC.

The sample holds a few counts of this clone. The chain combines TRBV5-1 with TRBJ1-2; 7 bases map to TRBD1. Per the germline V gene, CDR1 is SGHRS and CDR2 is YFSETQ. CDR3 size: 16 residues. Unmatched junction bases numbered 10, after V lost 3 bases and J lost 2 bases. The chain's CDR3 is CASSWGPGTVNYGYTF. CDR3 in DNA: TGCGCCAGCAGCTGGGGTCCCGGGACAGTAAACTATGGCTACACCTTC.

This clone occurred a few times. The chain carries TRBV7-9 and TRBJ2-7, with no clear D. Germline values: CDR1 SEHNR, CDR2 FQNEAQ (reference sequence). V shed 5 bases and J shed 3 bases, with 5 bases lying between them. This CDR3 is built from 11 residues. The CDR3 nucleotides read TGTGCCAGCAGCGTTAACTACGAGCAGTACGTC. The encoded protein is CASSVNYEQYV.

The V call is TRBV2, the J call TRBJ2-5, with 13 bases matching TRBD2. This CDR3 is built from 14 residues. V gave up 10 bases and J gave up 2 bases; unmatched junction bases: 4. The germline V gene has CDR1 SNHLY and CDR2 FYNNEI. DNA of the CDR3: TGTGCCACAAGACTAGCGGGGGGTCAAGAGACCCAGTACTTC. Protein: CATRLAGGQETQYF.

V gene TRBV14 combines with J gene TRBJ2-1; TRBD2 matches 12 bases. This CDR3 comprises 17 residues. V gave up 5 bases and J gave up 7 bases; unmatched junction bases: 12. Per the germline V gene, CDR1 is SGHDN and CDR2 is FVKESK. CDR3: CASSRTLAGGTLNEQFF. CDR3 nucleotides: TGTGCCAGCAGCAGAACCCTAGCGGGGGGGACATTGAATGAGCAGTTCTTC.

The chain has TRBV19 and TRBJ1-1; TRBD1 aligns across 11 bases. This CDR3 contains 16 residues. The germline V gene has CDR1 LNHDA and CDR2 SQIVND (reference sequence). The V segment lost 5 bases and the J segment 1 base; nucleotides outside the gene matches: 6. CDR3 nucleotide sequence: TGTGCCAGTAGTTCCTGGACAGGGGGCGCGAACACTGAAGCTTTCTTT. Its translation: CASSSWTGGANTEAFF.

This clone was counted a single time. V gene TRBV20-1 combines with J gene TRBJ2-3, with a possible D match to TRBD1 (6 bases). Between the trimmed V and J ends, which lost 3 bases and 5 bases, there was a span of 15 bases. CDR1 DFQATT and CDR2 SNEGSKA come from the germline V gene (reference sequence). The CDR3 covers 14 residues. The CDR3 is CSASFRGEGDTQYF. The CDR3 nucleotides read TGCAGTGCTAGTTTCAGGGGAGAGGGAGATACGCAGTATTTT.

This chain joins TRBV7-2 and TRBJ1-5, with TRBD1 matching 7 bases. From germline, CDR1 is SGHTA and CDR2 FQGNSA. The J segment lost 6 bases and the V segment lost 5 bases, leaving 4 bases of the junction unmatched. This CDR3 region has 13 residues. The CDR3 region is CASSPTGSQPQHF. In DNA, the CDR3 is TGTGCCAGCAGCCCGACAGGGTCTCAGCCCCAGCATTTT. The full variable domain, rest sourced from reference TRBV7-2 and TRBJ1-5, is GAGVSQSPSNKVTEKGKDVELRCDPISGHTALYWYRQSLGQGLEFLIYFQGNSAPDKSGLPSDRFSAERTGGSVSTLTIQRTQQEDSAVYLCASSPTGSQPQHFGDGTRLSIL.

This chain joins TRBV5-1 and TRBJ2-5; 7 bases align to TRBD2. Germline V gives CDR1 SGHRS, CDR2 YFSETQ. Unmatched junction bases numbered 6, after V lost 4 bases and J lost 0 bases. The CDR3 is 15 residues long. The CDR3 region is CASSGGDLYQETQYF. The CDR3 coding sequence is TGCGCCAGCAGCGGGGGGGACTTGTACCAAGAGACCCAGTACTTC.

This sequence joins TRBV29-1 and TRBJ1-5, with 9 bases that match TRBD1. Trimming removed 7 bases from V and 2 bases from J; junction bases left unmatched: 3. CDR3 size: 13 residues. CDR1 SQVTM and CDR2 ANQGSEA come from the germline V gene. The CDR3 region has the DNA TGCAGCGCCGGGACAGGGCGCAATCAGCCCCAGCATTTT. Its protein product is CSAGTGRNQPQHF.

This clone was counted between two and nine times. This rearrangement joins TRBV19 to TRBJ1-5; 9 bases agree with TRBD1. Germline assignment: CDR1 LNHDA and CDR2 SQIVND (reference sequence). V shed 1 base, J shed 7 bases, and the junction held 5 bases outside the gene matches. This CDR3 is 15 amino acids long. The CDR3 spells CASSIARQGDQPQHF. The CDR3 DNA is TGTGCCAGTAGTATAGCGAGACAGGGGGACCAGCCCCAGCATTTT.

The chain uses TRBV6-1 and TRBJ1-1; D not certain. The germline V and J ends were trimmed by 3 bases and 1 base, with 18 bases remaining between them. The length of the CDR3 is 17 residues. Germline V gene sequence: CDR1 MNHNS, CDR2 SASEGT. CDR3 sequence: CASSDRFEQTPNTEAFF. The CDR3 coding sequence is TGTGCCAGCAGTGACCGGTTTGAACAGACGCCGAACACTGAAGCTTTCTTT.

This sequence joins TRBV5-1 and TRBJ2-5; 8 nucleotides agree with TRBD2. The CDR3 has 16 residues. V gave up 0 bases and J gave up 5 bases; unmatched junction bases: 9. CDR1 and CDR2 from the germline V gene are SGHRS and YFSETQ. The chain's CDR3 is CASSLVAGGGYETQYF. CDR3 coding DNA: TGCGCCAGCAGCTTGGTCGCGGGGGGAGGATACGAGACCCAGTACTTC. Based on the CDR3 plus reference TRBV5-1 and TRBJ2-5, the full variable domain is KAGVTQTPRYLIKTRGQQVTLSCSPISGHRSVSWYQQTPGQGLQFLFEYFSETQRNKGNFPGRFSGRQFSNSRSEMNVSTLELGDSALYLCASSLVAGGGYETQYFGPGTRLLVL.

This chain uses TRBV6-5 with TRBJ1-4; D unclear. The length of the CDR3 is 15 residues. Germline V lookup: CDR1 MNHEY, CDR2 SVGAGI. The V and J ends lost 6 bases and 5 bases respectively, with 16 bases between them. CDR3 residues: CASSLRSRRNEKLFF. The CDR3 bases are TGTGCCAGCAGCCTACGGAGTCGGCGGAATGAAAAACTGTTTTTT.

The chain is built from TRBV19 and TRBJ1-4, with TRBD1 matching 8 bases. The germline V gene has CDR1 LNHDA and CDR2 SQIVND (reference sequence). With V trimmed by 6 bases and J by 5 bases, 8 bases remained unmatched. The CDR3 extends over 15 amino acids. Written as DNA, the CDR3 is TGTGCCAGTAGACTGACAAGGACAGGGAATGAAAAACTGTTTTTT. This gives the protein CASRLTRTGNEKLFF.

The chain recombines TRBV7-9 with TRBJ2-1; TRBD2 might be the D (7 bases). V was cut by 2 bases and J by 11 bases, with 16 bases left in between. Germline loops: CDR1 SEHNR, CDR2 FQNEAQ (reference sequence). The CDR3 consists of 14 residues. The DNA for the CDR3 is TGTGCCAGCAGCTTACGAGGGGGGGTACTTAAGCAGTTCTTC. Residues: CASSLRGGVLKQFF.

The V and J genes are TRBV5-1 and TRBJ1-6, with D perhaps TRBD1 (5 bases). Per the germline V gene, CDR1 is SGHRS and CDR2 is YFSETQ. The germline V and J ends were trimmed by 3 bases and 7 bases, with 11 bases remaining between them. The CDR3 has 14 residues. The DNA of the CDR3 is TGCGCCAGCAGCTCGGGACTGATAAATTCACCCCTCCACTTT. Its translation is CASSSGLINSPLHF.

The chain recombines TRBV13 with TRBJ2-7; possible D gene TRBD2, 5 bases. The CDR3 runs 13 residues. V was cut by 2 bases and J by 7 bases, with 12 bases left in between. Germline V gene data show CDR1 as PRHDT and CDR2 as FYEKMQ (reference sequence). CDR3 region: CASSLSREGEQYV. The CDR3 coding sequence is TGTGCCAGCAGCTTATCTCGGGAAGGGGAGCAGTACGTC.

This clone was found once. This chain uses TRBV5-4 with TRBJ2-3; D is ambiguous. Trimming removed 4 bases at V and 0 bases at J, with 6 bases between. The germline V gene encodes CDR1 SGHNT and CDR2 YYREEE (reference sequence). The CDR3 extends over 13 amino acids. CDR3 DNA: TGTGCCAGCAGCAGAGCTAGCACAGATACGCAGTATTTT. It encodes CASSRASTDTQYF.

Written as DNA, the CDR3 is TGCAGCGTTGGTTCAGGGCTTGGATATGGCTACACCTTC. Translation: CSVGSGLGYGYTF. This sequence joins TRBV29-1 and TRBJ1-2; maybe TRBD1 (5 bases). The ends were cut back, 4 bases at V and 5 bases at J, with 14 bases in the middle. This CDR3 is 13 amino acids long. Germline V CDR1 and CDR2: SQVTM, ANQGSEA.

The rearrangement joins TRBV7-8 to TRBJ2-5, with no clear D. Trimming took off 5 bases at V and 2 bases at J, with 15 bases between the two ends. The CDR3 extends over 15 amino acids. Germline V gene sequence: CDR1 SGHVS, CDR2 FQNEAQ. In DNA, the CDR3 is TGTGCCAGCAGCCCAACGGGCACAGCTCAAGAGACCCAGTACTTC. Protein: CASSPTGTAQETQYF.

The rearrangement joins TRBV5-1 to TRBJ2-5, with 9 bases lining up with TRBD2. The trim removed 0 bases at V and 4 bases at J, leaving 7 bases unmatched. Germline V gene lookup returns CDR1 SGHRS and CDR2 YFSETQ. The CDR3 contains 16 residues. The CDR3 spells CASSLVASGERETQYF. The CDR3 DNA follows: TGCGCCAGCAGCTTGGTGGCTAGCGGGGAACGAGAGACCCAGTACTTC. Based on the CDR3 plus reference TRBV5-1 and TRBJ2-5, the full variable domain is KAGVTQTPRYLIKTRGQQVTLSCSPISGHRSVSWYQQTPGQGLQFLFEYFSETQRNKGNFPGRFSGRQFSNSRSEMNVSTLELGDSALYLCASSLVASGERETQYFGPGTRLLVL.

The V call is TRBV2, the J call TRBJ1-6, with D possibly TRBD1 on 5 matching bases. CDR1 SNHLY and CDR2 FYNNEI come from the germline V gene. The CDR3 is 14 residues long. V lost 3 bases to trimming and J lost 9 bases, with 12 bases between them. Written as DNA, the CDR3 is TGTGCCAGCAGTGATTACAGGTCAAGTTCACCCCTCCACTTT. Its protein product is CASSDYRSSSPLHF.

This chain connects TRBV11-2 to TRBJ2-5, with D uncertain. The CDR3 extends over 13 amino acids. V lost 4 bases, J lost 5 bases, and 11 bases lay in between. Germline V gives CDR1 SGHAT, CDR2 FQNNGV. The CDR3 DNA reads as TGTGCCAGCAGCTCTCTCCCTGGGGAGACCCAGTACTTC. Its protein product is CASSSLPGETQYF.

The chain combines TRBV18 with TRBJ2-1; tentatively, D is TRBD1 (6 bases). The V end was cut by 3 bases, the J end by 11 bases, with 11 bases between. Per the germline V gene, CDR1 is KGHSH and CDR2 is LQKENI. The CDR3 runs to 12 residues. The CDR3 here is CASSPSRGKQFF. CDR3 DNA: TGTGCCAGCTCACCCAGCAGGGGAAAGCAGTTCTTC.

Comments on this clone: At one end, the junction sequence differs from germline, possibly due to a read error. The V call is TRBV5-1, the J call TRBJ2-3, with 8 positions matching TRBD2. The germline V gene has CDR1 SGHRS and CDR2 YFSETQ. This CDR3 is 14 amino acids long. Here the CDR3 DNA reads TGCGCCAGCAGCTTCGCGGGGGGCACGGATACGCAGTATTTT. Translating gives CASSFAGGTDTQYF. The full variable domain, in which reference TRBV5-1 and TRBJ2-3 provide the parts outside the CDR3, is KAGVTQTPRYLIKTRGQQVTLSCSPISGHRSVSWYQQTPGQGLQFLFEYFSETQRNKGNFPGRFSGRQFSNSRSEMNVSTLELGDSALYLCASSFAGGTDTQYFGPGTRLTVL.

The rearrangement joins TRBV29-1 to TRBJ2-5; tentative D call: TRBD1 (6 bases). From germline, CDR1 is SQVTM and CDR2 ANQGSEA. This CDR3 has 12 residues. Deletions cut 7 bases from V and 5 bases from J, with 14 bases between. As DNA, the CDR3 is TGCAGCGCAGACAGGTATCTGGAGACCCAGTACTTC. Residues: CSADRYLETQYF.